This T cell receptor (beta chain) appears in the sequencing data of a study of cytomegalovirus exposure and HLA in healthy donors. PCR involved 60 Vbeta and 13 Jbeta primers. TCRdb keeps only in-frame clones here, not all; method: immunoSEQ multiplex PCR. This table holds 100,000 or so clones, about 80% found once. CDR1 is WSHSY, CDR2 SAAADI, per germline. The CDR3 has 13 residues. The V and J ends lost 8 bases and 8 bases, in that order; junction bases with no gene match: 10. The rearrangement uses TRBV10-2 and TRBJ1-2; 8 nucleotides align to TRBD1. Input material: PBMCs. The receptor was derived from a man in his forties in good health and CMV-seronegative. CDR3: CASFKQGGGGYTF. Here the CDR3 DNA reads TGCGCCAGCTTTAAACAGGGGGGTGGCGGCTACACCTTC.